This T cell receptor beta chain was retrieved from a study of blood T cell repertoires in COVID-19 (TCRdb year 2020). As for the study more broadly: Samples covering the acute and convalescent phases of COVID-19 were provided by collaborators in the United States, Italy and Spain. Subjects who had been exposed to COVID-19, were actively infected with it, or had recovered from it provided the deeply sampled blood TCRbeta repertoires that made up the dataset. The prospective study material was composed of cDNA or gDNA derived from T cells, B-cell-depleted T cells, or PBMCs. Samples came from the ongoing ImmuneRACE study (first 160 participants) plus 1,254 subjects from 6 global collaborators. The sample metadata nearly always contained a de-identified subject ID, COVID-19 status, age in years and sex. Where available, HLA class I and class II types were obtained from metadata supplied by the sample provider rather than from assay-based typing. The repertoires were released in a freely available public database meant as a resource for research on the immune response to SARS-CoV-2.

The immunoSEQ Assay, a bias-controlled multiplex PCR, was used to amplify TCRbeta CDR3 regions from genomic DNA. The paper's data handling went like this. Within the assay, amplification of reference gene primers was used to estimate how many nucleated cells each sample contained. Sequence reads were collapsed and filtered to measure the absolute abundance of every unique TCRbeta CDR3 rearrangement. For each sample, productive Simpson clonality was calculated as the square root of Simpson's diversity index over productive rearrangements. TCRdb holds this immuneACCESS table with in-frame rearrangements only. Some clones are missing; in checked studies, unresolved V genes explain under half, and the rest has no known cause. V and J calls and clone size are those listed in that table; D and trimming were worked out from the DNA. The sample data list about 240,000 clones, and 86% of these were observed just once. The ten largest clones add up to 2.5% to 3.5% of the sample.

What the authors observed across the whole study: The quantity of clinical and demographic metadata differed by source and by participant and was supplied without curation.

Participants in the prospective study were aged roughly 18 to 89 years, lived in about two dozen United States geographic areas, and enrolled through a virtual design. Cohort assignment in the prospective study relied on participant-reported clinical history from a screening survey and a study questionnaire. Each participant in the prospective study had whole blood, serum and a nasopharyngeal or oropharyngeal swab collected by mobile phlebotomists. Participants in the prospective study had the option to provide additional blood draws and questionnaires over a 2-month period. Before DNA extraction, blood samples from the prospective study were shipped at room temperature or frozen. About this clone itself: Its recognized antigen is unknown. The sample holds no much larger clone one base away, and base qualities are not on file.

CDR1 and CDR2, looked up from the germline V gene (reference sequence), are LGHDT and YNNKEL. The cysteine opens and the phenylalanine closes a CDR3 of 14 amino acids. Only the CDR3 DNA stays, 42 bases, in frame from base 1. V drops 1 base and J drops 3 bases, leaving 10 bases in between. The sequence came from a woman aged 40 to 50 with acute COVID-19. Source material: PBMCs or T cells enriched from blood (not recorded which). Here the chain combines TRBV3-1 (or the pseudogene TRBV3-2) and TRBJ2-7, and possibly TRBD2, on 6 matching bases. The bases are TGTGCCAGCAGCCAAGTCGTCGGGAGCTACGAGCAGTACTTC. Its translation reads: CASSQVVGSYEQYF.